The 10 T cell receptor beta chains reported below all come from one sample, sequenced in a study of blood T cell repertoires in COVID-19. Some clones are missing from TCRdb's copy, which holds only in-frame ones; the method was immunoSEQ multiplex PCR. The sample carries roughly 330,000 clones, more than 70% recorded once. Source material: peripheral blood. The receptors here all came from a man in his late teens or twenties who had recovered from COVID-19.

The V call is TRBV18, the J call TRBJ1-1, with D possibly TRBD1 on 5 matching bases. The CDR3 is 14 residues long. Germline-derived CDR1 and CDR2 are KGHSH and LQKENI. The V end lost 6 bases, the J end lost 2 bases, and 13 bases lay between the germline ends. The CDR3 spells CASSPTGDNTEAFF. The DNA of the CDR3 is TGTGCCAGCTCCCCGACGGGGGACAACACTGAAGCTTTCTTT.

The V and J genes are TRBV20-1 and TRBJ1-2; 12 bases are a match to TRBD1. Trimming removed 3 bases from V and 5 bases from J; junction bases left unmatched: 7. This CDR3 spans 15 amino acids. Germline CDR1 and CDR2: DFQATT and SNEGSKA (reference sequence). CDR3 sequence reads: CSASPGQGAEYGYTF. The CDR3 bases are TGCAGTGCTAGTCCGGGACAGGGGGCTGAATATGGCTACACCTTC.

The chain is built from TRBV7-9 and TRBJ2-3, with TRBD2 matching over 14 bases. V dropped 3 bases and J dropped 4; count of bases not matched to a gene: 12. The CDR3 covers 19 residues. The germline CDR1 and CDR2 sequences are SEHNR and FQNEAQ (reference sequence). CDR3 sequence: CASSLAGTSGGGGSDTQYF. As DNA, the CDR3 is TGTGCCAGCAGCTTGGCCGGGACTAGCGGGGGAGGTGGATCAGATACGCAGTATTTT.

This rearrangement joins TRBV7-2 to TRBJ2-7; D possibly corresponds to TRBD2 (7 bases). Germline V CDR1 and CDR2: SGHTA, FQGNSA. The CDR3 length is 16 residues. V lost 3 bases and J 1 base, leaving 16 bases between the germline ends. The CDR3 protein is CASSLTGGARSYEQYF. Here the CDR3 DNA reads TGTGCCAGCAGCTTGACTGGGGGGGCGAGATCCTACGAGCAGTACTTC. Full variable domain (outside the CDR3, taken from reference TRBV7-2 and TRBJ2-7): GAGVSQSPSNKVTEKGKDVELRCDPISGHTALYWYRQSLGQGLEFLIYFQGNSAPDKSGLPSDRFSAERTGGSVSTLTIQRTQQEDSAVYLCASSLTGGARSYEQYFGPGTRLTVT.

This sequence joins TRBV6-6 and TRBJ1-1; 9 bases fit TRBD1. Germline assignment: CDR1 MNHNY and CDR2 SVGAGI (reference sequence). CDR3 length: 14 residues. V lost 6 bases to trimming and J lost 1 base; unmatched junction nucleotides: 3. In DNA form, the CDR3 reads TGTGCCAGCAGCAAGGGACAGGGGAACACTGAAGCTTTCTTT. Its protein product is CASSKGQGNTEAFF.

This rearrangement joins TRBV4-2 to TRBJ2-7; 7 bases fit TRBD2. V shed 0 bases and J 5 bases; nucleotides not matched to a gene: 4. This CDR3 comprises 14 residues. Germline V lookup: CDR1 LGHNA, CDR2 YNFKEQ. CDR3 sequence reads: CASSQDAGDNEQYF. In DNA, the CDR3 is TGTGCCAGCAGCCAAGACGCGGGGGATAACGAGCAGTACTTC.

A remark on this clone: Its ends do not fully match the called genes, so a read error is possible. The V call is TRBV5-4, the J call TRBJ2-6; 8 nucleotides agree with TRBD1. The CDR3 sequence is 17 residues long. CDR1 and CDR2 (germline): SGHNT, YYREEE (reference sequence). The CDR3 spells CASTLGDRWAGANVLTF. Here the CDR3 DNA reads TGTGCCAGCACCTTGGGGGACAGGTGGGCTGGGGCCAACGTCCTGACTTTC.

This clone was seen only a few times. This chain links TRBV18 with TRBJ1-3; the D is unclear. Germline V gene sequence: CDR1 KGHSH, CDR2 LQKENI. The CDR3 contains 15 residues. V lost 3 bases and J lost 3, with 12 bases in between. The CDR3: CASSPREGGGNTIYF. The CDR3 bases are TGTGCCAGCTCACCTCGTGAGGGAGGTGGAAACACCATATATTTT.

This clone has a handful of counts. CDR3 protein: CASSRRGGSYEQYF. DNA for the CDR3: TGTGCCAGCAGCCGCCGGGGTGGGTCCTACGAGCAGTACTTC. This sequence joins TRBV5-6 and TRBJ2-7, with D possibly being TRBD2 (5 bases). CDR1 and CDR2 (germline): SGHDT, YYEEEE. Trimming removed 4 bases from V and 1 base from J, with 12 bases in between. The CDR3 extends over 14 amino acids. Supplemented by reference TRBV5-6 and TRBJ2-7, the full variable domain reads DAGVTQSPTHLIKTRGQQVTLRCSPKSGHDTVSWYQQALGQGPQFIFQYYEEEERQRGNFPDRFSGHQFPNYSSELNVNALLLGDSALYLCASSRRGGSYEQYFGPGTRLTVT.

Here the CDR3 reads CAWSQGATKNIQYF. The CDR3 DNA follows: TGTGCCTGGAGCCAGGGGGCCACCAAAAACATTCAGTACTTC. This sequence joins TRBV30 and TRBJ2-4; 8 nucleotides match TRBD1. This CDR3 is built from 14 residues. CDR1 and CDR2 from the germline V gene are GTSNPN and SVGIG (reference sequence). J was trimmed by 2 bases and V by 3 bases; bases with no gene match: 3.